This record concerns one T cell receptor (beta chain) sequence. This specimen belongs to a study of siplizumab effects on memory and regulatory T cells. Generated by immunoSEQ multiplex PCR, the TCRdb table keeps only in-frame clones and is missing some. The profile shows approximately 56,000 clones, approximately 97% of them singletons. Germline trimming cut 5 bases from V and 9 bases from J; bases unmatched to any gene: 9. This CDR3 is built from 14 residues. From germline, CDR1 is SGHTA and CDR2 FQGTGA. The chain is built from TRBV7-3 and TRBJ2-1; 8 bases are a match to TRBD2. The sequenced sample consisted of naive CD8+ T cells sorted from blood. This TCR derives from a human donor in good health. CDR3 DNA sequence: TGTGCCAGCAGCCCTACAGGACTAGCCAGTGAGCAGTTCTTC. Its translation: CASSPTGLASEQFF.